The 19 T cell receptor beta chains reported below all come from one sample, sequenced in a study of T cells in Graves' hyperthyroidism and ophthalmopathy. RNA transcripts gave rise to amplified TCR beta CDR3 regions. HTBI primers were employed in a first-round RT-PCR of the TCR CDR3. Via MiXCR, TCRdb re-called the multiplex PCR reads, giving one row per CDR3 protein. The table has 500,000 to 600,000 distinct CDR3 sequences, 16% seen once. The sequenced material came from blood. The source of these receptors is a woman aged 18-35 years with Graves' hyperthyroidism.

Only a few counts were recorded for this clonotype. The chain joins TRBV6-2 or TRBV6-3 to TRBJ2-7, with 13 positions matching TRBD2. Germline V gene lookup returns CDR1 MNHEY and CDR2 SVGEGT. The CDR3 length is 15 residues. The ends lost 5 bases at V and 2 bases at J; junction bases unmatched: 3. CDR3 in amino acids: CASSSGTSGTYEQYF. DNA for the CDR3: TGTGCCAGCAGTAGTGGGACTAGCGGGACCTACGAGCAGTACTTC.

The rearrangement joins TRBV5-1 to TRBJ1-2; D ambiguous. With 0 bases removed from V and 3 bases from J, the gap between germline ends came to 9 bases. Per germline, CDR1 SGHRS and CDR2 YFSETQ. The CDR3 covers 14 residues. CDR3 amino acids: CASSLAVGDYGYTF. The CDR3 DNA is TGCGCCAGCAGCTTGGCCGTCGGAGACTATGGCTACACCTTC.

This clonotype was seen repeatedly, ten times or more. CDR3: CSARTENTEAFF. CDR3 nucleotide sequence: TGCAGTGCTAGAACGGAGAACACTGAAGCTTTCTTT. The chain combines TRBV20-1 with TRBJ1-1, with unresolved D. Germline CDR1 reads DFQATT; CDR2 reads SNEGSKA (reference sequence). V dropped 2 bases and J dropped 1 base, with 5 bases sitting between them. The CDR3 is made up of 12 amino acids.

J is TRBJ2-1 and V is TRBV5-1; TRBD2 aligns across 11 bases. Germline assignment: CDR1 SGHRS and CDR2 YFSETQ. Trimming cost V 4 bases and J 7 bases; bases outside gene matches: 7. CDR3 size: 15 residues. CDR3 nucleotides: TGCGCCAGCAGCCTGACCCTAGCGGGAGGTAATGAGCAGTTCTTC. Amino acids: CASSLTLAGGNEQFF.

This clonotype was detected many times. This chain links TRBV12-3 or TRBV12-4 with TRBJ2-7, with a possible D match to TRBD2 (5 bases). V lost 8 bases and J 1 base, leaving 18 bases between the germline ends. This CDR3 comprises 15 residues. CDR3 residues: CASRPGKVGSYEQYF. For the CDR3, the DNA is TGTGCCAGCCGCCCGGGGAAGGTCGGTTCCTACGAGCAGTACTTC.

This clonotype was detected a few times. This chain uses TRBV7-3 with TRBJ2-2; tentative D call: TRBD2 (7 bases). Trimming cost V 6 bases and J 6 bases, with 20 bases left between them. The length of the CDR3 is 16 residues. Germline V CDR1 and CDR2: SGHTA, FQGTGA. CDR3 residues: CASSRGRGARAGELFF. The CDR3 nucleotides read TGTGCCAGCAGTCGAGGTCGGGGGGCCAGGGCCGGGGAGCTGTTTTTT. The whole variable domain, remainder taken from reference TRBV7-3 and TRBJ2-2, is GAGVSQTPSNKVTEKGKYVELRCDPISGHTALYWYRQSLGQGPEFLIYFQGTGAADDSGLPNDRFFAVRPEGSVSTLKIQRTERGDSAVYLCASSRGRGARAGELFFGEGSRLTVL.

At least ten counts were recorded for this clonotype. The chain uses TRBV2 and TRBJ2-5, with TRBD2 as a possible D gene (6 bases). In germline, CDR1 is SNHLY, CDR2 FYNNEI. The CDR3 loop spans 13 amino acids. Trimming took 7 bases from V and 5 from J, leaving 14 bases between them. CDR3 sequence (DNA): TGTGCCAGCATAGATCGGGGGTCGGAGACCCAGTACTTC. It translates to CASIDRGSETQYF.

The CDR3 nucleotides read TGTGCCACCAGGGGGGAGTTAACCAATGAGCAGTTCTTC. Translating it yields CATRGELTNEQFF. The chain joins TRBV24-1 to TRBJ2-1; D is perhaps TRBD1 or TRBD2 (5 bases each). CDR1 and CDR2 (germline): KGHDR, SFDVKD. The CDR3 totals 13 residues. Trimming left V 7 bases short and J 6 bases short, with 12 bases between.

This clonotype has a count of ten or more. This chain joins TRBV12-3 or TRBV12-4 and TRBJ2-7; maybe TRBD2 (5 bases). CDR3 length equals 15 residues. The V gene lost 3 bases and the J gene lost 0 bases, with 12 bases spanning the gap. The CDR3 sequence: CASSLFAGSSYEQYF. CDR3 DNA sequence: TGTGCCAGCAGTTTGTTCGCGGGCAGCTCCTACGAGCAGTACTTC.

This clonotype was detected ten times or more. V is TRBV11-2 and J is TRBJ1-5; D uncertain. The CDR3 covers 13 residues. Germline CDR1 is SGHAT and CDR2 is FQNNGV. The V end was cut by 5 bases, the J end by 3 bases, with 8 bases between. The CDR3 reads CASSQTNNQPQHF. As DNA, the CDR3 is TGTGCCAGCAGCCAAACCAACAATCAGCCCCAGCATTTT.

CDR3 DNA: TGTGCCAGCAGCTTAAGAACTAAACGAGGCGGCGAGCAGTACTTC. Its translation: CASSLRTKRGGEQYF. J is TRBJ2-7 and V is TRBV12-3 or TRBV12-4, with unresolved D. Trimming cost V 6 bases and J 6 bases, with 21 bases left between them. The CDR3 is 15 residues long.

Many counts were recorded for this clonotype. The V and J genes are TRBV29-1 and TRBJ1-1, with TRBD1 matching over 8 bases. This CDR3 has 13 residues. V was pared by 7 bases and J by 0 bases, with 4 bases of the junction left unmatched. Looked up from germline, CDR1 is SQVTM and CDR2 is ANQGSEA. The CDR3 region is CSADRDLNTEAFF. As DNA, the CDR3 is TGCAGCGCGGACAGGGACCTGAACACTGAAGCTTTCTTT.

This clonotype was counted between two and nine times. The chain couples TRBV12-3 or TRBV12-4 to TRBJ2-7; TRBD2 agrees at 14 bases. The CDR3 covers 20 residues. V shed 5 bases, J shed 0 bases, and the junction held 15 bases outside the gene matches. The CDR3: CASSHRRRGLAGDTSYEQYF. The CDR3 DNA follows: TGTGCCAGCAGTCACCGAAGACGGGGACTAGCGGGGGACACCTCCTACGAGCAGTACTTC.

This clonotype was counted only a few times. V and J are TRBV2 and TRBJ1-5, with D unresolved. The CDR3 sequence is 15 residues long. Trimming pared 4 bases from V and 4 bases from J, leaving 14 bases between. Per germline, CDR1 SNHLY and CDR2 FYNNEI. The DNA of the CDR3 is TGTGCCAGCAGTGTTGGCGGGGTAGGGAATCAGCCCCAGCATTTT. It translates to CASSVGGVGNQPQHF.

This clonotype was seen a few times. J is TRBJ1-2 and V is TRBV12-3 or TRBV12-4; the match to TRBD1 covers 7 bases. The CDR3 extends over 12 amino acids. Losses at the gene ends were 4 bases for V and 8 bases for J; bases not matched to a gene: 4. CDR3 bases: TGTGCCAGCAGTTCGACAGGGATCGGCTACACCTTC. It is translated as CASSSTGIGYTF.

A few counts support this clonotype. The rearrangement uses TRBV30 and TRBJ2-1; the D is unclear. The germline V gene has CDR1 GTSNPN and CDR2 SVGIG (reference sequence). The length of the CDR3 is 12 residues. Trimming left V 0 bases short and J 9 bases short, with 9 bases between. CDR3 nucleotide sequence: TGTGCCTGGAGTGTTACCAGCCTTGAGCAGTTCTTC. Amino acid sequence: CAWSVTSLEQFF. Filled out from reference TRBV30 and TRBJ2-1, the complete variable domain reads SQTIHQWPATLVQPVGSPLSLECTVEGTSNPNLYWYRQAAGRGLQLLFYSVGIGQISSEVPQNLSASRPQDRQFILSSKKLLLSDSGFYLCAWSVTSLEQFFGPGTRLTVL.

This clonotype was recorded many times. The chain is built from TRBV6-1 and TRBJ1-1; maybe TRBD1 (5 bases). The germline V gene has CDR1 MNHNS and CDR2 SASEGT. Trimming cost V 8 bases and J 7 bases, with 11 bases left between them. The CDR3 is 11 amino acids. This CDR3 is CASRGGSEAFF. The CDR3 DNA sequence: TGTGCCAGCCGTGGGGGAAGTGAAGCTTTCTTT.

With respect to this clonotype: A much larger clone sits a single nucleotide away, making a read error possible. CDR3 loop: CAWRGPADTGKLFF. As DNA, the CDR3 is TGTGCCTGGAGGGGACCGGCGGACACCGGGAAGCTGTTTTTT. The J gene is TRBJ2-2, the V gene TRBV30; D is possibly TRBD1 or TRBD2 (5 bases each). Germline V gene data show CDR1 as GTSNPN and CDR2 as SVGIG (reference sequence). This CDR3 has 14 residues.

The V call is TRBV7-8, the J call TRBJ2-1; no definite D call. V was pared by 0 bases and J by 5 bases, with 8 bases between. The CDR3 length is 14 residues. The germline V gene encodes CDR1 SGHVS and CDR2 FQNEAQ. CDR3 protein: CASSLARSNNEQFF. CDR3 in DNA: TGTGCCAGCAGCTTAGCACGATCAAACAATGAGCAGTTCTTC.